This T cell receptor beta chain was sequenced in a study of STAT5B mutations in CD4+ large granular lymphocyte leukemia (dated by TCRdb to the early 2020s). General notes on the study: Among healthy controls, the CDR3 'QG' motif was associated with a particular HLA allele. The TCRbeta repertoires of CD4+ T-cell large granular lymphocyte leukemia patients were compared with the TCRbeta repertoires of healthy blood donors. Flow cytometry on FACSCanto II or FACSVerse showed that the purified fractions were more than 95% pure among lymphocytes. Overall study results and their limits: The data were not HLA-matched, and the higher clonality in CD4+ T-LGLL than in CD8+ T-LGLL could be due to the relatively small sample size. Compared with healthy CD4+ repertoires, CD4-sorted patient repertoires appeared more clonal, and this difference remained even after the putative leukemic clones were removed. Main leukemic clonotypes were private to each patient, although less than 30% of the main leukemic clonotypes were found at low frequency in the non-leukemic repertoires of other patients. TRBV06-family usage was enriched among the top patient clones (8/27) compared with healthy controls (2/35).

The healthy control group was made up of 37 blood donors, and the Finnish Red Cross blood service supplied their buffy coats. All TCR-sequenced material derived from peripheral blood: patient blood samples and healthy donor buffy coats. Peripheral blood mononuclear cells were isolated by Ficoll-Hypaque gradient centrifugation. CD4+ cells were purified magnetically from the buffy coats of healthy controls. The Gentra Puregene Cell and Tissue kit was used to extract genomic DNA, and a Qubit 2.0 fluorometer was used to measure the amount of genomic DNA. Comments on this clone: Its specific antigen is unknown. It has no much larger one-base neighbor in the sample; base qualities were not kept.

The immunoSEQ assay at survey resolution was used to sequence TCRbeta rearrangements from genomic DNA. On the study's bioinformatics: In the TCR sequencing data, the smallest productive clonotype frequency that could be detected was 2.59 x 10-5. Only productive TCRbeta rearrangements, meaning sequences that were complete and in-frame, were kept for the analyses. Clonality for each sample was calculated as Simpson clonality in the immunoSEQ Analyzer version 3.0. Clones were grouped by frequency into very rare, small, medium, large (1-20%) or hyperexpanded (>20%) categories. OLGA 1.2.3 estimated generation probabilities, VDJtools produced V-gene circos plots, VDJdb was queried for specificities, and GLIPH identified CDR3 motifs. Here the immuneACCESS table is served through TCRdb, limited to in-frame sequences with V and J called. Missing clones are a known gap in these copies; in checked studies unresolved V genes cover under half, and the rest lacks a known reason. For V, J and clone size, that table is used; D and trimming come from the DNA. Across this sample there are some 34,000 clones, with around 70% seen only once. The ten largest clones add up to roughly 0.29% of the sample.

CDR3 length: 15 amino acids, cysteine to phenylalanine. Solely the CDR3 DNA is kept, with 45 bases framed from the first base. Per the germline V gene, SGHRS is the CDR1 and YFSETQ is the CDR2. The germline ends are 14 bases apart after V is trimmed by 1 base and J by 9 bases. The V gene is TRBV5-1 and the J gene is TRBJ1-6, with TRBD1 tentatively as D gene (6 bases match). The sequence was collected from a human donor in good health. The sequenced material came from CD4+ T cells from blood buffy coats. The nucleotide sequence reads TGCGCCAGCAGCTTGAGGGCAGGGGAGGGTTCACCCCTCCACTTT. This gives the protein CASSLRAGEGSPLHF.